This is a list of T cell receptor beta chains from one sample in a study of cytomegalovirus exposure and HLA in healthy donors. Repertoires were generated with immunoSEQ multiplex PCR, while TCRdb's copy carries only in-frame clones and drops some. The sample has over 150,000 clones, 79% seen once. The sample was PBMCs. Every receptor here comes from a man between 35 and 55 years old in good health and CMV-seronegative. CDR3s include the opening cysteine and the closing phenylalanine or tryptophan. Each record gives: D gene, V gene, J gene, clone size, CDR3 DNA, CDR3 protein. A D gene is named only where the DNA matches it firmly. Clone size, where shown, is once, few, many, or a class for clones that have expanded.

>TRBD2|TRBV2|TRBJ2-1|.
TGTGCCAGCAGTTCCACTAGCGGCCCCTACAATGAGCAGTTCTTC
CASSSTSGPYNEQFF
>.|TRBV6-5|TRBJ2-7|.
TGTGCCAGTCAGGGCCTTTCGGGCGACGAGCAGTACTTC
CASQGLSGDEQYF
>TRBD1|TRBV7-9|TRBJ2-4|.
TGTGCCAGCAGCCCAAGGGAGGACAGGGGGAGAAACATTCAGTACTTC
CASSPREDRGRNIQYF
>.|TRBV6-1|TRBJ2-7|.
TGTGCCAGCAGCGCAGGGCGCTCCTACGAGCAGTACTTC
CASSAGRSYEQYF
>TRBD1|TRBV10-3|TRBJ2-2|.
TGTGCCATCAGTGGACAGGGGGCGGGCACCGGGGAGCTGTTTTTT
CAISGQGAGTGELFF
>TRBD1|TRBV27|TRBJ2-3|.
TGTGCCAGCAGTGCCTACAGGGGCCCCACAGATACGCAGTATTTT
CASSAYRGPTDTQYF
>.|TRBV7-8|TRBJ2-3|.
TGTGCCAACAGCGAACTCGGAGGAGGAGATACGCAGTATTTT
CANSELGGGDTQYF
>.|TRBV11-2|TRBJ2-1|once
TGTGCCAGCAGCCTAGGGGGCGGGGGGCCAAGTGAGCAGTTCTTC
CASSLGGGGPSEQFF
>TRBD2|TRBV6-6|TRBJ2-7|.
TGTGCCAGCAGCGAGACTAGCGGGGCCTACGAGCAGTACTTC
CASSETSGAYEQYF
>TRBD2|TRBV2|TRBJ2-4|.
TGTGCCAGCAGACTGGGACTAGAGAAAAACAGTCAGTACTTC
CASRLGLEKNSQYF
>.|TRBV5-4|TRBJ2-1|.
TGTGCCAGCAGCACCGGCGGTCTGTTGAACAATGAGCAGTTCTTC
CASSTGGLLNNEQFF
>.|TRBV4-1|TRBJ1-4|.
TGCGCCAGCAGCCAAGATCAGGGGCGGAATGAAAAACTGTTTTTT
CASSQDQGRNEKLFF
>.|TRBV28|TRBJ1-2|.
TGTGCCAGCATTCAAAGTTTTGGGCATGGCTACACCTTC
CASIQSFGHGYTF
>TRBD1|TRBV2|TRBJ1-1|few
TGTGCCAGCAGGGAACAGGGGGTGGGTAACACTGAAGCTTTCTTT
CASREQGVGNTEAFF